This T cell receptor beta chain was identified in a study of blood T cell repertoires in COVID-19. On the study more broadly: COVID-19 samples collected from the United States, Italy and Spain covered acute and convalescent phases. Sample material is recorded as cDNA or gDNA derived from T cells, B-cell-depleted T cells, or PBMCs.

In the authors' workflow: Scientists estimated how many nucleated cells there were by amplifying reference gene primers. The repertoire was sequenced with immunoSEQ multiplex PCR; TCRdb's copy has only in-frame clones and lacks some. Clonal size and the V and J genes are those of that table, whereas D and trimming came from the DNA. The sample has fewer than 200,000 clones, about 80% seen once. This CDR3 is 15 amino acids long. V lost 5 bases and J 5 bases, leaving 13 bases between the germline ends. CDR1 is SGHTA and CDR2 is FQGTGA in the germline V gene. This receptor was obtained from a woman in her forties or fifties with active or convalescent COVID-19. The chain is built from TRBV7-3 and TRBJ1-6, with D perhaps TRBD1 (6 bases). The specimen sequenced was peripheral blood. The CDR3 nucleotides read TGTGCCAGCAGCAAACAGGGAGAAAATAATTCACCCCTCCACTTT. Translating gives CASSKQGENNSPLHF.